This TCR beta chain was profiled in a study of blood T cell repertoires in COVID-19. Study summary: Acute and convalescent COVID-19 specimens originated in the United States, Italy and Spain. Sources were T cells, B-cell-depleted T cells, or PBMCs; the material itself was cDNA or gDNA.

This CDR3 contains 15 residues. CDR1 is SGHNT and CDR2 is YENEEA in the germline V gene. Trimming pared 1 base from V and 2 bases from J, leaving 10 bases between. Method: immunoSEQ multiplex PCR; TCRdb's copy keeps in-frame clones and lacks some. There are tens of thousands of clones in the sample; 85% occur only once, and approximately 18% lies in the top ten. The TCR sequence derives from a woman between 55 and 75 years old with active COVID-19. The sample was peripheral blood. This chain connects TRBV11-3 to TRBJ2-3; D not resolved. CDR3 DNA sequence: TGTGCCAGCAGCTTAGTCGGCAGGTTCACAGATACGCAGTATTTT. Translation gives CASSLVGRFTDTQYF.